The rows below give T cell receptor beta chains drawn from one sample of a study of radiation and T cells in renal cell carcinoma. Sequencing used immunoSEQ multiplex PCR; TCRdb keeps in-frame clones, though not all of them. Of 130,000 to 150,000 clones in the sample, 88% are singletons; the top ten hold roughly 4%. This sample comprised blood, obtained from a patient whose treatment included radiotherapy and nephrectomy. The source of these receptors is a woman between 65 and 79 years old with renal cell carcinoma. The CDR3 runs from the conserved cysteine through the conserved F or W. The order of the fields is CDR3 length, V gene, J gene, clone size, D gene, CDR3 DNA, CDR3 protein. The D gene is left open where the match is weak. Where a row states a size, it is once, few, many or the class of an expanded clone; other rows omit it.

>13|TRBV19|TRBJ1-1|NA|NA
TGTGCCGCTAAATTACATGGGGACACTGAAGCTTTCTTT
CAAKLHGDTEAFF
>13|TRBV28|TRBJ2-7|NA|NA
TGTGCCAGCAGTTCCGCCGGGAGAAACGAGCAGTACTTC
CASSSAGRNEQYF
>13|TRBV7-2|TRBJ1-2|once|NA
TGTGCCAGCAGCTTAAGGGACGGATATGGCTACACCTTC
CASSLRDGYGYTF
>13|TRBV6-5|TRBJ1-4|NA|NA
TGTGCCAGCAGTTACCGGCCATTTGAAAAACTGTTTTTT
CASSYRPFEKLFF
>15|TRBV19|TRBJ1-4|NA|TRBD1
TGTGCCAGTAGTACGGGGACAGTCGCTAATGAAAAACTGTTTTTT
CASSTGTVANEKLFF
>13|TRBV7-2|TRBJ1-1|NA|NA
TGTGCCAGCAGCCAGCAGGGAGGCACTGAAGCTTTCTTT
CASSQQGGTEAFF
>16|TRBV4-3|TRBJ2-5|NA|TRBD2
TGCGCCAGCAGCCGCGGACTAGCGGGGGAGCAAGAGACCCAGTACTTC
CASSRGLAGEQETQYF
>15|TRBV25-1|TRBJ2-2|NA|TRBD2
TGTGCCAGCAGCCAAGCGGGGATAAAATCCGGGGAGCTGTTTTTT
CASSQAGIKSGELFF
>18|TRBV7-6|TRBJ1-6|NA|NA
TGTGCCAGCAGCTTAGACCCTCCCCTTAGCTCCTATAATTCACCCCTCCACTTT
CASSLDPPLSSYNSPLHF
>15|TRBV4-1|TRBJ1-5|NA|NA
TGCGCCAGCAGCCAAGTAGGGGGGGGCGGTCAGCCCCAGCATTTT
CASSQVGGGGQPQHF
>14|TRBV18|TRBJ1-1|NA|NA
TGTGCCAGCTCCCCGAGCCAGGGGAACACTGAAGCTTTCTTT
CASSPSQGNTEAFF
>19|TRBV28|TRBJ1-1|NA|TRBD1
TGTGCCAGCAGTTCCACAAAGCGGACAGGGAGGTCGGGCAACACTGAAGCTTTCTTT
CASSSTKRTGRSGNTEAFF
>14|TRBV27|TRBJ1-6|once|NA
TGTGCCAGCAAAGGGAACTCCTATAATTCACCCCTCCACTTT
CASKGNSYNSPLHF
>13|TRBV6-1|TRBJ2-7|NA|NA
TGTGCCAGCAGTGTAGAGAACTCCTACGAGCAGTACTTC
CASSVENSYEQYF
>15|TRBV5-1|TRBJ2-1|NA|TRBD2
TGCGCCAGCAGCTCTCTAGCGGGGGGGCTTAGTGAGCAGTTCTTC
CASSSLAGGLSEQFF
>13|TRBV7-9|TRBJ1-6|few|TRBD1
TGTGCCAGCAATCAGGGGGCGGGTTCACCCCTCCACTTT
CASNQGAGSPLHF
>15|TRBV2|TRBJ2-1|NA|NA
TGTGCCAGCAGTGCCCAGCTCCCGGGTACGAATGAGCAGTTCTTC
CASSAQLPGTNEQFF
>17|TRBV14|TRBJ2-3|NA|TRBD2
TGTGCCAGCAGCCAAGCGACTCCGGGACTAGGTTTAGATACGCAGTATTTT
CASSQATPGLGLDTQYF
>14|TRBV14|TRBJ2-5|NA|NA
TGTGCCAGCAGCCCCGCCGGGGCTCCCGGGACCCAGTACTTC
CASSPAGAPGTQYF
>15|TRBV10-3|TRBJ2-6|NA|NA
TGTGCCATCAGCTACGACAGCTCTGGGGCCAACGTCCTGACTTTC
CAISYDSSGANVLTF
>13|TRBV19|TRBJ1-4|NA|NA
TGTGCCAGTAGTTCCGGGACTCATGAAAAACTGTTTTTT
CASSSGTHEKLFF
>13|TRBV2|TRBJ2-3|NA|NA
TGTGCCAGCAGGTTCTCTAGCACAGATACGCAGTATTTT
CASRFSSTDTQYF
>15|TRBV7-9|TRBJ2-3|NA|NA
TGTGCCAGCAGCTTAGTAGCCAGGAGCACAGATACGCAGTATTTT
CASSLVARSTDTQYF
>15|TRBV19|TRBJ1-2|NA|NA
TGTGCCAGTAGTATAGCACAGAACACCCGGGAAGGCTACACCTTC
CASSIAQNTREGYTF
>12|TRBV14|TRBJ2-3|few|NA
TGTGCCAGCAGCCCTAACACAGATACGCAGTATTTT
CASSPNTDTQYF
>16|TRBV27|TRBJ1-5|NA|NA
TGTGCCAGCAGTTTTTTAAAGTTCGCCAGCAATCAGCCCCAGCATTTT
CASSFLKFASNQPQHF
>14|TRBV5-4|TRBJ2-3|once|NA
TGTGCCAGCAGCTTGACAGCTAGCACAGATACGCAGTATTTT
CASSLTASTDTQYF
>15|TRBV14|TRBJ2-1|NA|TRBD2
TGTGCCAGCAGCCAACTAGCGGGGGCCTACAATGAGCAGTTCTTC
CASSQLAGAYNEQFF
>14|TRBV9|TRBJ2-7|NA|NA
TGTGCCAGCGGCCCCGGTCAGGCCTCCTACGAGCAGTACTTC
CASGPGQASYEQYF
>16|TRBV9|TRBJ2-5|NA|NA
TGTGCCAGCAGCGTAGAGCAGGGCGGGGTGGTGGAGACCCAGTACTTC
CASSVEQGGVVETQYF
>15|TRBV19|TRBJ1-5|NA|NA
TGTGCCAGTAGTACTGGGGGGGGCGGCAATCAGCCCCAGCATTTT
CASSTGGGGNQPQHF
>14|TRBV7-8|TRBJ1-5|NA|NA
TGTGCCAGCAGCTCCGGGAGAGGGGATCAGCCCCAGCATTTT
CASSSGRGDQPQHF
>11|TRBV2|TRBJ2-7|NA|NA
TGTGCCAGCAGTTTATCCTACGAGCAGTACTTC
CASSLSYEQYF
>14|TRBV13|TRBJ1-3|NA|NA
TGTGCCAGCAGCTCGACGGGGGCTGGAAACACCATATATTTT
CASSSTGAGNTIYF
>14|TRBV4-1|TRBJ2-5|NA|NA
TGCGCCAGCAGCCCGTCTTCCAGGGAAGAGACCCAGTACTTC
CASSPSSREETQYF
>19|TRBV19|TRBJ2-1|NA|NA
TGTGCCAGTACCCTCCAGGGGGGTAGCGGGGCCCGTTCCTACAATGAGCAGTTCTTC
CASTLQGGSGARSYNEQFF
>15|TRBV5-4|TRBJ1-1|NA|NA
TGTGCCAGCAGCTCTGATCCTGCTGTGAACACTGAAGCTTTCTTT
CASSSDPAVNTEAFF
>13|TRBV27|TRBJ1-2|once|NA
TGTGCCAGCAGTGCTTCGGGGGCCTATGGCTACACCTTC
CASSASGAYGYTF
>12|TRBV5-1|TRBJ2-7|NA|NA
TGCGCCAGCAGCTCGGAAACCCACGAGCAGTACTTC
CASSSETHEQYF
>15|TRBV19|TRBJ2-7|NA|NA
TGTGCCAGTAGTATAGTACGTGGACCCCCCGGCGAGCAGTACTTC
CASSIVRGPPGEQYF
>16|TRBV10-1|TRBJ1-1|NA|NA
TGCGCCAGCAGTGAGATGAGACGGAACCTGAACACTGAAGCTTTCTTT
CASSEMRRNLNTEAFF
>19|TRBV7-9|TRBJ1-1|once|TRBD1
TGTGCCAGCAGCGCACGGCCGGGACAGGGGGCTGTTGCGAACACTGAAGCTTTCTTT
CASSARPGQGAVANTEAFF
>14|TRBV19|TRBJ2-7|NA|TRBD1
TGTGCCAGTAGTATAACAGGGGGCTCCTACGAGCAGTACTTC
CASSITGGSYEQYF
>13|TRBV28|TRBJ1-2|NA|NA
TGTGCCAGCAGATCCGGGAGCTACTATGGCTACACCTTC
CASRSGSYYGYTF
>14|TRBV28|TRBJ2-3|once|NA
TGTGCCAGCAGTTTAGAGGGAACTAGGGATACGCAGTATTTT
CASSLEGTRDTQYF
>14|TRBV29-1|TRBJ2-2|once|NA
TGCAGCTTCTCGGGACCTTCCCTCACCGGGGAGCTGTTTTTT
CSFSGPSLTGELFF
>13|TRBV5-1|TRBJ2-5|NA|NA
TGCGCCAGCAGCTTGGTGGGTCCGGAGACCCAGTACTTC
CASSLVGPETQYF
>15|TRBV6-5|TRBJ2-5|NA|TRBD2
TGTGCCAGCAGTTACACGGCGGGGGGCCAAGAGACCCAGTACTTC
CASSYTAGGQETQYF
>11|TRBV30|TRBJ1-1|NA|NA
TGTGCCTGTACTTCGAACACTGAAGCTTTCTTT
CACTSNTEAFF
>13|TRBV29-1|TRBJ1-2|NA|TRBD1
TGCAGCGTTAACCGGGACAGGGTGGAAGGCTACACCTTC
CSVNRDRVEGYTF
>13|TRBV19|TRBJ2-7|NA|NA
TGTGCCAGTAGGGCACCCTCTGGGTACGAGCAGTACTTC
CASRAPSGYEQYF
>14|TRBV10-3|TRBJ1-1|once|NA
TGTGCCATCAGGAAAGAGCGACAGAACACTGAAGCTTTCTTT
CAIRKERQNTEAFF